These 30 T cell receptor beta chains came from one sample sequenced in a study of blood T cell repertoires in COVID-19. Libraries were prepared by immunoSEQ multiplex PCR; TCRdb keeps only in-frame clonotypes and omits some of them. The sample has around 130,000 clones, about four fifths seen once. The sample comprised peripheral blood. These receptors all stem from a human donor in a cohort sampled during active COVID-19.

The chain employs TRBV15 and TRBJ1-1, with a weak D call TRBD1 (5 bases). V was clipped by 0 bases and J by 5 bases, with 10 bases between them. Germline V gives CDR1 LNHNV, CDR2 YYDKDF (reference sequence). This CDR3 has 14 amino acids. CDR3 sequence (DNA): TGTGCCACCAGCAGAGATCAGGGAGGGACTGAAGCTTTCTTT. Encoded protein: CATSRDQGGTEAFF. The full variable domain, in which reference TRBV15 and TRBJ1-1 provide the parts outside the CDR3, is DAMVIQNPRYQVTQFGKPVTLSCSQTLNHNVMYWYQQKSSQAPKLLFHYYDKDFNNEADTPDNFQSRRPNTSFCFLDIRSPGLGDTAMYLCATSRDQGGTEAFFGQGTRLTVV.

CDR3 loop: CASSYSRARSSYNEQFF. CDR3 coding DNA: TGTGCCAGCAGTTACTCGAGAGCAAGGAGCTCCTACAATGAGCAGTTCTTC. The chain is built from TRBV6-2 or TRBV6-3 and TRBJ2-1; D remains ambiguous. The CDR3 contains 17 residues. V was clipped by 0 bases and J by 0 bases, with 12 bases between them. The germline gives CDR1 MNHEY, CDR2 SVGEGT.

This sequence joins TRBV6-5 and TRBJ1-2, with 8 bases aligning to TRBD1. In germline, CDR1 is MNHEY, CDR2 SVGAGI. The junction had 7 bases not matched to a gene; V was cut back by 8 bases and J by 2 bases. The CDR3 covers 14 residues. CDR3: CASRGTGLNYGYTF. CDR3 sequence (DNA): TGTGCCAGCCGAGGGACAGGTTTAAACTATGGCTACACCTTC.

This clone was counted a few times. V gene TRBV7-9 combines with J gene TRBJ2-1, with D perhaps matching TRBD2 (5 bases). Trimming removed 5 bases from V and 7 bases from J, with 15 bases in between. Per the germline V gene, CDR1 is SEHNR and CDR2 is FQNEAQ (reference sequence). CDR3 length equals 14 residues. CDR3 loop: CASSPTDWKNEQFF. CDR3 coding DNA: TGTGCCAGCAGCCCCACGGACTGGAAAAATGAGCAGTTCTTC.

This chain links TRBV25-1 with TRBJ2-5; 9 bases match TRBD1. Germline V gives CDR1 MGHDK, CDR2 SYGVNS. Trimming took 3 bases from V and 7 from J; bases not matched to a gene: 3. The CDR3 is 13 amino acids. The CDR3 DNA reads TGTGCCAGCAGTGATTCGGGACAGGGGACCCAGTACTTC. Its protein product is CASSDSGQGTQYF.

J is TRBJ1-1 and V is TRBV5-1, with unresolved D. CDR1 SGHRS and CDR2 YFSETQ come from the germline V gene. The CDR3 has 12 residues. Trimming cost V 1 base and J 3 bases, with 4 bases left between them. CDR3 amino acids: CASSLRDTEAFF. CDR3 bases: TGCGCCAGCAGCTTGCGGGACACTGAAGCTTTCTTT.

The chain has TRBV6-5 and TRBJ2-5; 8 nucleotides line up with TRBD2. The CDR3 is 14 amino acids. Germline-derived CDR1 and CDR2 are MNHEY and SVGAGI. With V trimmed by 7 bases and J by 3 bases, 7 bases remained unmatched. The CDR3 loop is CASNRGGWKETQYF. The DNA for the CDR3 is TGTGCCAGCAACCGGGGGGGCTGGAAAGAGACCCAGTACTTC.

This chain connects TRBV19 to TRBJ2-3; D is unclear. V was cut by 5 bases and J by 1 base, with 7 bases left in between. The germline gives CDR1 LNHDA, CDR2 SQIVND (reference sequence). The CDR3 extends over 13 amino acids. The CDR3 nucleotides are TGTGCCAGTAGTTGGCAGGGCACAGATACGCAGTATTTT. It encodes CASSWQGTDTQYF.

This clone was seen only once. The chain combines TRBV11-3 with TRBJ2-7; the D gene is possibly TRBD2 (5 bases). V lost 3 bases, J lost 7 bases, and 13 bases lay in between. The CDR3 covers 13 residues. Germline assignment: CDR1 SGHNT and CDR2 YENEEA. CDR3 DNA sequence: TGTGCCAGCAGCTTGGGAGCGTACGGGGAGCAGTACTTC. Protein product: CASSLGAYGEQYF.

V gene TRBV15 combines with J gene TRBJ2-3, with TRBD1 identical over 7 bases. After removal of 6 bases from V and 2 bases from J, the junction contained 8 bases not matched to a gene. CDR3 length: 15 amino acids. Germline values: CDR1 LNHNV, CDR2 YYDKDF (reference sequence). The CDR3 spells CATRVGDRHTDTQYF. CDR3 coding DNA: TGTGCCACCAGAGTGGGGGACAGACACACAGATACGCAGTATTTT.

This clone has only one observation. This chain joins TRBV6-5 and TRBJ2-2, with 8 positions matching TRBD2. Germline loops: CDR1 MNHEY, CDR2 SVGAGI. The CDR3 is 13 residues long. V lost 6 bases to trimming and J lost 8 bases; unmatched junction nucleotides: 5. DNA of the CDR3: TGTGCCAGCAGGGAGGTAGCGGGGGGGGAGCTGTTTTTT. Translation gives CASREVAGGELFF.

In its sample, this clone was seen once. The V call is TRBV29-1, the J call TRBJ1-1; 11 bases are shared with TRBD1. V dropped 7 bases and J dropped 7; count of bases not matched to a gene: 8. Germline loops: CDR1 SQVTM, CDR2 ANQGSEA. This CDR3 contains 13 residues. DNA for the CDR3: TGCAGCGCCTCCGGGACAGGGGGATTTGAAGCTTTCTTT. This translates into CSASGTGGFEAFF.

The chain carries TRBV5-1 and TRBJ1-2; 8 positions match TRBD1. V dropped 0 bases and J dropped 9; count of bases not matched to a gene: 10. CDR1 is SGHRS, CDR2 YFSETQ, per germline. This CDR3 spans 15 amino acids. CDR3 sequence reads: CASSLGSGGRQSYTF. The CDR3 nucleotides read TGCGCCAGCAGCTTGGGGTCAGGGGGCCGTCAGAGCTACACCTTC.

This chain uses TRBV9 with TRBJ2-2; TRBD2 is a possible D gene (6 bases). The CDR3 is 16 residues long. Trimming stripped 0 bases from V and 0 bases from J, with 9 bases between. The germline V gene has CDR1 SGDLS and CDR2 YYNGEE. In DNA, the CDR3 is TGTGCCAGCAGCGTAGGCCGCGGGGCGAACACCGGGGAGCTGTTTTTT. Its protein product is CASSVGRGANTGELFF.

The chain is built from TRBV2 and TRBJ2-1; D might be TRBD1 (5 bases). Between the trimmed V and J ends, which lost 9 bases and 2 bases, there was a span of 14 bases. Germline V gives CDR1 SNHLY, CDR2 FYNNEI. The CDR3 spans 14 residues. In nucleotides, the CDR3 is TGTGCCAGTGAGCCTCAAGGGGCCTACAATGAGCAGTTCTTC. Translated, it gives CASEPQGAYNEQFF.

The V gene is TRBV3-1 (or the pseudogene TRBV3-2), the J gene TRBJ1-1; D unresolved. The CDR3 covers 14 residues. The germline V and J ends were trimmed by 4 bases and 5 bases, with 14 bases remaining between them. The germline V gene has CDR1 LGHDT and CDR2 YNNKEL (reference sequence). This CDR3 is CASSPRGSFTEAFF. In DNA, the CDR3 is TGTGCCAGCAGCCCTCGCGGCAGCTTTACTGAAGCTTTCTTT.

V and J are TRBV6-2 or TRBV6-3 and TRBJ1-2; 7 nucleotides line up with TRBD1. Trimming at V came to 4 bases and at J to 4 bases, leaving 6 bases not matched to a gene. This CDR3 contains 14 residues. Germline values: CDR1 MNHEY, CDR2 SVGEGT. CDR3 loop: CASSSGTAAYGYTF. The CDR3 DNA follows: TGTGCCAGCAGTTCCGGGACAGCCGCCTATGGCTACACCTTC.

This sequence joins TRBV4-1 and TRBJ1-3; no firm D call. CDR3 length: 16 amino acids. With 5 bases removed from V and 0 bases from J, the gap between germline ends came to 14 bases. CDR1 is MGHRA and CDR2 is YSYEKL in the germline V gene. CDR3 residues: CASSTRLQHSGNTIYF. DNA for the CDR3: TGCGCCAGCAGCACTAGACTTCAGCACTCTGGAAACACCATATATTTT.

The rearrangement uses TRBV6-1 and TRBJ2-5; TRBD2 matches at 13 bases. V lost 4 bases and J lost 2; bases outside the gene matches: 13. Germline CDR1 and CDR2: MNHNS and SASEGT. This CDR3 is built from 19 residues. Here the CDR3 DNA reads TGTGCCAGCAGTGTGAAACGGGGGACTAGCGGGGAGTTACAAGAGACCCAGTACTTC. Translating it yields CASSVKRGTSGELQETQYF.

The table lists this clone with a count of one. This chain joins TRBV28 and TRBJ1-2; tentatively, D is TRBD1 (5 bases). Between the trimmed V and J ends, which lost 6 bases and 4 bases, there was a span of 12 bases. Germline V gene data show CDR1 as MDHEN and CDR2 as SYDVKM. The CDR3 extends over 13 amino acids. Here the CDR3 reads CASRGGLLYGYTF. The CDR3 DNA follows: TGTGCCAGCAGGGGGGGACTCCTCTATGGCTACACCTTC.

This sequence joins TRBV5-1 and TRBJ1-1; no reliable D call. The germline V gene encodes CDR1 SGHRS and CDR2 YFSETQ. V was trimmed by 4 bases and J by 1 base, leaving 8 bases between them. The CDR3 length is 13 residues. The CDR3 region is CASSPDTNTEAFF. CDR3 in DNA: TGCGCCAGCAGCCCTGACACGAACACTGAAGCTTTCTTT.

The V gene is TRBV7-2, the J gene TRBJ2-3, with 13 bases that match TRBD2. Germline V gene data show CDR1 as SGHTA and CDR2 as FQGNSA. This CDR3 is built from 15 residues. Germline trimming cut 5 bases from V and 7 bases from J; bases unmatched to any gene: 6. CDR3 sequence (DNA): TGTGCCAGCAGCGCCTGGACTAGCGGGGGAAATACGCAGTATTTT. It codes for CASSAWTSGGNTQYF.

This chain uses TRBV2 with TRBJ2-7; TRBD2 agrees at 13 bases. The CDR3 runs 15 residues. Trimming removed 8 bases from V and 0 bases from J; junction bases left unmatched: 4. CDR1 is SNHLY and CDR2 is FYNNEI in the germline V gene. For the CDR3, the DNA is TGTGCCAGCCGACTAGCGGGGGGCAGCTCCTACGAGCAGTACTTC. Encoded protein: CASRLAGGSSYEQYF.

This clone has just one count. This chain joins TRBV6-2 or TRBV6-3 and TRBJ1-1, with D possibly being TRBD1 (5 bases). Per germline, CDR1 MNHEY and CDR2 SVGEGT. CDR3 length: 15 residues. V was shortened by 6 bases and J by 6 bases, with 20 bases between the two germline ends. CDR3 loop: CASSRPTLWGAEAFF. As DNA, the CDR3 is TGTGCCAGCAGCCGACCGACCCTCTGGGGGGCTGAAGCTTTCTTT.

This CDR3 is CASSFNRGETQYF. The CDR3 DNA is TGTGCCAGCAGCTTCAACAGGGGGGAGACCCAGTACTTC. The chain couples TRBV7-2 to TRBJ2-5, with 8 bases fitting TRBD1. J was trimmed by 5 bases and V by 3 bases; bases with no gene match: 2. This CDR3 region has 13 residues. Per the germline V gene, CDR1 is SGHTA and CDR2 is FQGNSA. The complete variable domain, with remaining parts taken from reference TRBV7-2 and TRBJ2-5, reads GAGVSQSPSNKVTEKGKDVELRCDPISGHTALYWYRQSLGQGLEFLIYFQGNSAPDKSGLPSDRFSAERTGGSVSTLTIQRTQQEDSAVYLCASSFNRGETQYFGPGTRLLVL.

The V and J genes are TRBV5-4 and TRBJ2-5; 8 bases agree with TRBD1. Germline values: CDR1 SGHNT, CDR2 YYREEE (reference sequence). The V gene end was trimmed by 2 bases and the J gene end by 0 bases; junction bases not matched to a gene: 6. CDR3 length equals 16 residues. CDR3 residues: CASSFGQGYNQETQYF. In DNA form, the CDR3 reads TGTGCCAGCAGCTTCGGACAGGGATATAACCAAGAGACCCAGTACTTC.

In DNA form, the CDR3 reads TGTGCCAGCAGCTGGCAGGGAGGCGGGGAGACCCAGTACTTC. As protein: CASSWQGGGETQYF. The chain employs TRBV7-8 and TRBJ2-5; a weak D match, TRBD2 (6 bases). CDR1 is SGHVS and CDR2 is FQNEAQ in the germline V gene. This CDR3 comprises 14 residues. V lost 4 bases and J lost 5, with 14 bases in between.

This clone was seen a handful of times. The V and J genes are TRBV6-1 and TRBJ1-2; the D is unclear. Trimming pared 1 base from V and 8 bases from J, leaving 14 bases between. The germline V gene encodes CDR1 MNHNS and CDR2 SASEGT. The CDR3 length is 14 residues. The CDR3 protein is CASSEGFGIGGYTF. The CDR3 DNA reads TGTGCCAGCAGTGAAGGCTTCGGGATAGGCGGCTACACCTTC.

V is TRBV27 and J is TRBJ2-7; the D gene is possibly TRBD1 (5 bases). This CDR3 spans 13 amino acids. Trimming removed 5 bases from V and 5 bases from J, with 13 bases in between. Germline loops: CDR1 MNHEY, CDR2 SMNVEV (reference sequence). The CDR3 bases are TGTGCCAGCAGTCGACAGATTGGCGACGAGCAGTACTTC. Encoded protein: CASSRQIGDEQYF.

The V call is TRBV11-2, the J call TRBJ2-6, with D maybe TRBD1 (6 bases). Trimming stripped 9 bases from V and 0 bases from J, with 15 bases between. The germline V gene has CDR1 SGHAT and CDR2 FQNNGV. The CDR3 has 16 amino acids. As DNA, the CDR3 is TGTGCCAGTCATCCGGGACAACACTCTGGGGCCAACGTCCTGACTTTC. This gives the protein CASHPGQHSGANVLTF.